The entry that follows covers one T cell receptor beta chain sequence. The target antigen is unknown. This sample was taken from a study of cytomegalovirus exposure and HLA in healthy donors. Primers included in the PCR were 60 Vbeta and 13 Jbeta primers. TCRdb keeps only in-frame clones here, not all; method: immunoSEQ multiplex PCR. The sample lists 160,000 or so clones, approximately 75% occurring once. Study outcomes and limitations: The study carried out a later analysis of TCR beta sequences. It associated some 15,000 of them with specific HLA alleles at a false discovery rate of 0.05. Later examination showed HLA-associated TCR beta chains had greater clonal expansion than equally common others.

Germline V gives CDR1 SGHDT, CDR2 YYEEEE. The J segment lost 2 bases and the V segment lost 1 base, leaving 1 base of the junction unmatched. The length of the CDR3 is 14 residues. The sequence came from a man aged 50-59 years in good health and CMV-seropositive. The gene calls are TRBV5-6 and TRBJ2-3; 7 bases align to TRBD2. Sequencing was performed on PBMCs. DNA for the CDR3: TGTGCCAGCAGCTTGAGCGGGACCACAGATACGCAGTATTTT. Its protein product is CASSLSGTTDTQYF.